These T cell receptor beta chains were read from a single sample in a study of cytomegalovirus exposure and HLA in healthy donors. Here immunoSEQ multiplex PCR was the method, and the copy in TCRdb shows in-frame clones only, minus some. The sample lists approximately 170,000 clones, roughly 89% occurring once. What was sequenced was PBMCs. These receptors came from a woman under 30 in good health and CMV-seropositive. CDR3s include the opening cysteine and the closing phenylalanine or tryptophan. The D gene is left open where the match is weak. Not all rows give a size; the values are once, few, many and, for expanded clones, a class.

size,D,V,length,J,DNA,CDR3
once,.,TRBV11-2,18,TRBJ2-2,TGTGCCAGCAGCTTGGGGGTGGGAGGCAACCCCCAAACCGGGGAGCTGTTTTTT,CASSLGVGGNPQTGELFF
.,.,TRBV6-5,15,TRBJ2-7,TGTGCCAGCAGTCCTAGGGTAACTAGGACCTACGAGCAGTACTTC,CASSPRVTRTYEQYF
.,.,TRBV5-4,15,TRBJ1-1,TGTGCCAGCAGCTTGGTACGGGGGGCGAACACTGAAGCTTTCTTT,CASSLVRGANTEAFF
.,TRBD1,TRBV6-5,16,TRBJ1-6,TGTGCCAGCAGTTACCGACAACGACAGGGGGATTCACCCCTCCACTTT,CASSYRQRQGDSPLHF
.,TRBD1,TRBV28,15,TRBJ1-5,TGTGCCAGCAGTTCTCGACAGGGGGTCAATCAGCCCCAGCATTTT,CASSSRQGVNQPQHF
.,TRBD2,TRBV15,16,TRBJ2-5,TGTGCCACCAGCTCCCGCGGGAGGGGGAGCAGGGAGACCCAGTACTTC,CATSSRGRGSRETQYF
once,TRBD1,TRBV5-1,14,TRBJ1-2,TGCGCCAGCAGCTCGGACAGGGGAGACTATGGCTACACCTTC,CASSSDRGDYGYTF
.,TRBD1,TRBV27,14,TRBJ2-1,TGTGCCAGCACCGGGGACAGGGTTCGTCATGAGCAGTTCTTC,CASTGDRVRHEQFF
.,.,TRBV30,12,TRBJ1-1,TGTGCCTCCCGAACCCCGGACTGGCGAGCTTTCTTT,CASRTPDWRAFF
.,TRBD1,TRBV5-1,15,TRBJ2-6,TGCGCCAGCAGCCCAGACAGGGTTTTCGCCAACGTCCTGACTTTC,CASSPDRVFANVLTF
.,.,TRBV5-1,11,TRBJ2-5,TGCGCCAGCAGGTCACAAGAGACCCAGTACTTC,CASRSQETQYF
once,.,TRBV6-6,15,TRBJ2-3,TGTGCCAGCAGTTACTCGGGGGGATGGGCAGATACGCAGTATTTT,CASSYSGGWADTQYF
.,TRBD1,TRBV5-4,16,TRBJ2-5,TGTGCCAGCAGCCCGGGACAGGGGGCTTTCGGGGAGACCCAGTACTTC,CASSPGQGAFGETQYF
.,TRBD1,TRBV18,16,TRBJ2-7,TGTGCCAGCTCACCACGGGGGTCAGGGGGCTCGGGGGAGCAGTACTTC,CASSPRGSGGSGEQYF
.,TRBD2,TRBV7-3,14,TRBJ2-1,TGTGCCAGCAGCATCGGACTAGCGGGAGATGAGCAGTTCTTC,CASSIGLAGDEQFF
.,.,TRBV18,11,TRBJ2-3,TGTGCCAGCTCACTCGGAGATACGCAGTATTTT,CASSLGDTQYF
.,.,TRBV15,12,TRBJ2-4,TGTGCCACCAGCCTCGACAGAAACATTCAGTACTTC,CATSLDRNIQYF
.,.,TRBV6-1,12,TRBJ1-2,TGTGCCAGTCTCGGGGGGTTAGATGGCTACACCTTC,CASLGGLDGYTF
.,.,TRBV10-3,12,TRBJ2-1,TGTGCGTCCGGGTCGGCTTACAATGAGCAGTTCTTC,CASGSAYNEQFF
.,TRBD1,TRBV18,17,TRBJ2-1,TGTGCCAGCTCACCGCTTTCGGGACAGGGGTCCTACAATGAGCAGTTCTTC,CASSPLSGQGSYNEQFF
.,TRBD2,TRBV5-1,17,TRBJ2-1,TGCGCCAGCAGCTTCCTCCTAGCGGGGGGCCCTTCGGGTGAGCAGTTCTTC,CASSFLLAGGPSGEQFF
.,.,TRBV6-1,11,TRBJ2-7,TGTGCCAGCAGTTACCGGGGCGAGCAGTACTTC,CASSYRGEQYF
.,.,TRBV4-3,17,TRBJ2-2,TGCGCCAGCAGCGACGACCCCGGCAGGGCGAACACCGGGGAGCTGTTTTTT,CASSDDPGRANTGELFF
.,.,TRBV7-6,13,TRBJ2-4,TGTGCCAGCAGCTTAGGCTCCGGAGACATTCAGTACTTC,CASSLGSGDIQYF
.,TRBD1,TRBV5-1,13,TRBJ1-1,TGCGCCAGCAGATATACAGGGGGCACTGAAGCTTTCTTT,CASRYTGGTEAFF
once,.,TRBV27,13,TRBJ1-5,TGTGCCAGCAGTTTACAGGGGTCTCAGCCCCAGCATTTT,CASSLQGSQPQHF
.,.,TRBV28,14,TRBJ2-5,TGTGCCAGCAGTGCTCACTACACCCAAGAGACCCAGTACTTC,CASSAHYTQETQYF
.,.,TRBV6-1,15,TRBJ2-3,TGTGCCAGCAGTGAAGTTCCGACTAGCACAGATACGCAGTATTTT,CASSEVPTSTDTQYF
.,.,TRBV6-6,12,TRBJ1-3,TGTGCCAGCCGGGGGGTTGGAAACACCATATATTTT,CASRGVGNTIYF
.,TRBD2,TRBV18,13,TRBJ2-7,TGTGCCAGCTCTAGCGGGAGCTCCTACGAGCAGTACTTC,CASSSGSSYEQYF
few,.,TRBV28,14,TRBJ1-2,TGTGCCAGCAGTTTACGAACAGGGCGGCGGGGCTACACCTTC,CASSLRTGRRGYTF
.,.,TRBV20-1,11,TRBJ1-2,TGCAGCGGAGATATAACCCGGGGCTACACCTTC,CSGDITRGYTF
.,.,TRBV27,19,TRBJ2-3,TGTGCCAGCAGTTCCTTACTACTAAGAGGCAGTACATACACAGATACGCAGTATTTT,CASSSLLLRGSTYTDTQYF
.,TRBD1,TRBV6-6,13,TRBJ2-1,TGTGCCAGCAGACAGGGGATGGGAGCCGAGCAGTTCTTC,CASRQGMGAEQFF
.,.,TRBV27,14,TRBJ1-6,TGTGCCAGCAGAGCACAGGGCGTCGCGTCACCCCTCCACTTT,CASRAQGVASPLHF
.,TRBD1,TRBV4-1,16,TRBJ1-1,TGCGCCAGCAGCCAGGGACAGGGCCGTCTGAACACTGAAGCTTTCTTT,CASSQGQGRLNTEAFF
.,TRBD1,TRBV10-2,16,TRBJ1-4,TGCGCCAGCAGTGCGGGTGTACAGGGGGCAAAGGAAAAACTGTTTTTT,CASSAGVQGAKEKLFF
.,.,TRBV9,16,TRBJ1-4,TGTGCCAGCAGCGTAGGGCAGCGAGGTGCTAATGAAAAACTGTTTTTT,CASSVGQRGANEKLFF
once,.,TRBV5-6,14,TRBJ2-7,TGTGCCAGCAGACCAATTACGAGGGCCTACGAGCAGTACTTC,CASRPITRAYEQYF
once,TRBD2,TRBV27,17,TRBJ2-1,TGTGCCAGCAGTCCGCGGACTAGCGGGGGACTCCGCAATGAGCAGTTCTTC,CASSPRTSGGLRNEQFF
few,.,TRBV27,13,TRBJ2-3,TGTGCCAGCAGTTCAACTAGACTTCATACGCAGTATTTT,CASSSTRLHTQYF
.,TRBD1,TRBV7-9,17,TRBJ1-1,TGTGCCAGCAGCTTAGGACAGGGTGGAACCATGAACACTGAAGCTTTCTTT,CASSLGQGGTMNTEAFF
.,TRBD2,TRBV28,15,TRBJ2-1,TGTGCCAGCAGTTTAGCGGGAGGGTTGAGCAATGAGCAGTTCTTC,CASSLAGGLSNEQFF
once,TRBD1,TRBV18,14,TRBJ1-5,TGTGCCAGCTCACTACAGGGGTTAGGTCAGCCCCAGCATTTT,CASSLQGLGQPQHF
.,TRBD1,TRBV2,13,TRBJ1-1,TGTGCCAGCAGTCCGACAGGGGGTGCTGAAGCTTTCTTT,CASSPTGGAEAFF
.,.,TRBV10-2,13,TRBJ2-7,TGCGCCAGCCACGGACAGTCTACTAACGAGCAGTACTTC,CASHGQSTNEQYF
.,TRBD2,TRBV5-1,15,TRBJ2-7,TGCGCCAGCAGCTTAAGGACTAGCGGGGGAGACGAGCAGTACTTC,CASSLRTSGGDEQYF
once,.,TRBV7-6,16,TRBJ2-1,TGTGCCAGCAGCCATGGAAGCGGGTTTACCTACAATGAGCAGTTCTTC,CASSHGSGFTYNEQFF
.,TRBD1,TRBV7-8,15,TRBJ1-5,TGTGCCAGCAGTTTAAACAGGGGGCCGTCGGAGCCCCAGCATTTT,CASSLNRGPSEPQHF
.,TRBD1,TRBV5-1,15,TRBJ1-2,TGCGCCAGCAGCTGGGACAGGGGGCGCATAGATGGCTACACCTTC,CASSWDRGRIDGYTF
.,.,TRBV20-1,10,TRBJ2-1,TGCAGTGCTGGTGAGGGTGAGCAGTTCTTC,CSAGEGEQFF